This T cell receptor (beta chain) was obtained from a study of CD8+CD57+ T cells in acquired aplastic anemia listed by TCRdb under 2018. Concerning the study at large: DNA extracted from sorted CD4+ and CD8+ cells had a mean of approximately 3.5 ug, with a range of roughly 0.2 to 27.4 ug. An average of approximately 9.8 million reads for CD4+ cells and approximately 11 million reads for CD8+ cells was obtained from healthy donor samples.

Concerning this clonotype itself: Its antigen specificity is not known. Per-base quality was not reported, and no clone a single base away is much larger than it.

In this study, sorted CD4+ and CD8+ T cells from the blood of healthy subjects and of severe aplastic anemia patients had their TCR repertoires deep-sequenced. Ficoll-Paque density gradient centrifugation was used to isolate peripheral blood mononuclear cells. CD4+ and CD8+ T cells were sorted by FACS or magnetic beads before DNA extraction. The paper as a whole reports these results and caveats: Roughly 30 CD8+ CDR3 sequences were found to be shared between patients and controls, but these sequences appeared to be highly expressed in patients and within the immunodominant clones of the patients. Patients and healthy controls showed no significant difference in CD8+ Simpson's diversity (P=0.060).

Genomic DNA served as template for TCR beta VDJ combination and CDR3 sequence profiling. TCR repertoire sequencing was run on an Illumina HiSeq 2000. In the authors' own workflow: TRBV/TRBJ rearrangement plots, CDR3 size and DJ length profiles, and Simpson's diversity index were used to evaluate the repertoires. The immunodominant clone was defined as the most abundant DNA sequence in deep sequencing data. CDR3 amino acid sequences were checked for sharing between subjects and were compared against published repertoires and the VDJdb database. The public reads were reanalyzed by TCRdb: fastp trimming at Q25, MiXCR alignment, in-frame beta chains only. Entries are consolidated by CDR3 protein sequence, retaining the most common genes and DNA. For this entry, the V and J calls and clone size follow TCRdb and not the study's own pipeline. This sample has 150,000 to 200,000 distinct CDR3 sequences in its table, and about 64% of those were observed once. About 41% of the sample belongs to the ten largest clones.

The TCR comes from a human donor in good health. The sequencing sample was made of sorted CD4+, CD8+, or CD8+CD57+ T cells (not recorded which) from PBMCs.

The CDR3 amino acid sequence is: CASSFVGQGRGYTF. The DNA sequence is given as TGTGCCAGCAGTTTTGTGGGACAGGGTCGAGGCTACACCTTC. The sequence is built from TRBV2 and TRBJ1-2; 9 central nucleotides agree with TRBD1. V and J are trimmed by 5 bases and 8 bases, and the gene matches miss 9 bases of the junction. Counted from cysteine to phenylalanine, this CDR3 has 14 amino acids. Only the CDR3 DNA stays, 42 bases, in frame from base 1. CDR1 SNHLY and CDR2 FYNNEI were looked up in the germline V gene. Beyond the CDR3, the reference TRBV2 and TRBJ1-2 genes provide the residues; the full variable domain reads: EPEVTQTPSHQVTQMGQEVILRCVPISNHLYFYWYRQILGQKVEFLVSFYNNEISEKSEIFDDQFSVERPDGSNFTLKIRSTKLEDSAMYFCASSFVGQGRGYTFGSGTRLTVV.